This TCR beta chain was captured in a study of cytomegalovirus exposure and HLA in healthy donors. Study findings and constraints: Researchers reportedly found TCR beta sequences accurately predicted most subjects' HLA-A and HLA-B alleles. A later analysis reported that several of the most significant clusters appeared to be linked to common viral pathogens, among them Epstein-Barr virus.

As to this clone: Its cognate antigen is unknown.

This CDR3 comprises 15 residues. Trimming pared 5 bases from V and 2 bases from J, leaving 12 bases between. From germline, CDR1 is SGHTA and CDR2 FQGNSA. A multiplex PCR was run with 60 Vbeta primers and 13 Jbeta primers. Generated by immunoSEQ multiplex PCR, the TCRdb table keeps only in-frame clones and is missing some. The sample holds roughly 170,000 clones; 80% are singletons and the top ten take under 5%. The specimen was PBMCs. The chain carries TRBV7-2 and TRBJ2-2, with D possibly being TRBD2 (5 bases). The receptor's source is a woman between 50 and 59 years old in good health and CMV-seropositive. The CDR3, as DNA: TGTGCCAGCAGCCTTGGACTGGCCAACACCGGGGAGCTGTTTTTT. As protein: CASSLGLANTGELFF.